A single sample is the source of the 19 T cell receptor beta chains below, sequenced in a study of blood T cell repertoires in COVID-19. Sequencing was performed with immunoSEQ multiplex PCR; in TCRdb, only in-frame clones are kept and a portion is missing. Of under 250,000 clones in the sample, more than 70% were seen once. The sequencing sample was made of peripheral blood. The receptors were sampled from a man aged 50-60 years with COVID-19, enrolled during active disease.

CDR3 coding DNA: TGCGCCAGCAGCTTGGACACGAACACCGGGGAGCTGTTTTTT. Translated: CASSLDTNTGELFF. The genes are TRBV5-1 and TRBJ2-2, with D unresolved. Germline CDR1 is SGHRS and CDR2 is YFSETQ. Deletions cut 0 bases from V and 0 bases from J, with 3 bases between. The CDR3 is 14 residues long. Based on the CDR3 plus reference TRBV5-1 and TRBJ2-2, the full variable domain is KAGVTQTPRYLIKTRGQQVTLSCSPISGHRSVSWYQQTPGQGLQFLFEYFSETQRNKGNFPGRFSGRQFSNSRSEMNVSTLELGDSALYLCASSLDTNTGELFFGEGSRLTVL.

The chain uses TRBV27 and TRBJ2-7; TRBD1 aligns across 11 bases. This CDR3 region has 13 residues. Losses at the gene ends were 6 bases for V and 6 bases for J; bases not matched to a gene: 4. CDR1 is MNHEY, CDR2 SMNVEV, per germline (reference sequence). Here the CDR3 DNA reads TGTGCCAGCAGCCGGGACAGGGGGGGCGAGCAGTACTTC. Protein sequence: CASSRDRGGEQYF.

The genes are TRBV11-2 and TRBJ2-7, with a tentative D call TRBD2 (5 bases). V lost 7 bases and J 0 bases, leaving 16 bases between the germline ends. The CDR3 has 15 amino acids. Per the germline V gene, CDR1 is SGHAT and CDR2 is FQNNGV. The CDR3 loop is CASTPLGTDSYEQYF. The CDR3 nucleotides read TGTGCCAGCACCCCACTAGGAACAGACTCCTACGAGCAGTACTTC.

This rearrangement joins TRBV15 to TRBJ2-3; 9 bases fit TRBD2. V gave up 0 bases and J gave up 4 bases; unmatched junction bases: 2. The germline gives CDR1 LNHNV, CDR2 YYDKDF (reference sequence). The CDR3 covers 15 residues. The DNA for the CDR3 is TGTGCCACCAGCAGAGAGACTAGCGGCCCAGATACGCAGTATTTT. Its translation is CATSRETSGPDTQYF.

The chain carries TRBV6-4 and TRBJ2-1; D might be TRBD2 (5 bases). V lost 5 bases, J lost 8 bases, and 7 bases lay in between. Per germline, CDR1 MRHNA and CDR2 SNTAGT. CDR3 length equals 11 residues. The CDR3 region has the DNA TGTGCCAGCAGTTCAGCGGATGAGCAGTTCTTC. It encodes CASSSADEQFF.

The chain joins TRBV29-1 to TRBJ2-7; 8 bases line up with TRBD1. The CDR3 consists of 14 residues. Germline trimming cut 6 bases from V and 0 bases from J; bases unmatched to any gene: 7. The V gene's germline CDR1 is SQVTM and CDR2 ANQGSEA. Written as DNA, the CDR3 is TGCAGCGTCCTCGGGACAGGCTCCTCCTACGAGCAGTACTTC. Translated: CSVLGTGSSYEQYF.

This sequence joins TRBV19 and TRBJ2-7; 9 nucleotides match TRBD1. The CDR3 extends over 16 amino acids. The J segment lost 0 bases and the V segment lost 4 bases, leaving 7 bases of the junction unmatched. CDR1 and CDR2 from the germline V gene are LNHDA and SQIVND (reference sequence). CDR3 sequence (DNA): TGTGCCAGTAGTACCTTCGGACAGGGGACCTCCTACGAGCAGTACTTC. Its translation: CASSTFGQGTSYEQYF.

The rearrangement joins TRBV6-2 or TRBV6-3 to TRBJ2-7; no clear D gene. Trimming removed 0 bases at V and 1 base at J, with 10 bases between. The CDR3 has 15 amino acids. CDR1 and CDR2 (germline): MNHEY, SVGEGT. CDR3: CASSYSADPSYEQYF. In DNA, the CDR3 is TGTGCCAGCAGTTACTCGGCGGATCCTTCCTACGAGCAGTACTTC.

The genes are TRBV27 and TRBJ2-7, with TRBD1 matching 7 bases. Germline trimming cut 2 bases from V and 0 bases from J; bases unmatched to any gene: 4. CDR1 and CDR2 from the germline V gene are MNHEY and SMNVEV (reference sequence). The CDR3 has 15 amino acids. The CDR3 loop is CASSLQQGHSYEQYF. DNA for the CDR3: TGTGCCAGCAGTTTACAACAGGGGCACTCCTACGAGCAGTACTTC.

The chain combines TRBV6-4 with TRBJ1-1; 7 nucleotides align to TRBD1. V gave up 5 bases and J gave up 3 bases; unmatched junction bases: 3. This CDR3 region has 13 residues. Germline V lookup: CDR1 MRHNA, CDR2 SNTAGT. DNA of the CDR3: TGTGCCAGCAGTAAGGGGACAGACACTGAAGCTTTCTTT. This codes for CASSKGTDTEAFF.

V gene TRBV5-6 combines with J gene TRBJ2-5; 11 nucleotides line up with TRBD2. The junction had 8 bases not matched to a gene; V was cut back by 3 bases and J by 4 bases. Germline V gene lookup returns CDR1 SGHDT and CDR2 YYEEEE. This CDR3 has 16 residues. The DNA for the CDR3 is TGTGCCAGCAGCTCGGAACTAGCGGGAGTTCTAGAGACCCAGTACTTC. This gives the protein CASSSELAGVLETQYF.

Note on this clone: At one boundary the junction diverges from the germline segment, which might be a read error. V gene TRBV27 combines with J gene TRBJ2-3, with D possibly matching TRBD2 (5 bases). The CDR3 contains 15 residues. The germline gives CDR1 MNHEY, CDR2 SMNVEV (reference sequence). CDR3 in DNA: TGTGCCAGCAGTTTAACAGCGGTTGGGGTAGATATGCAGTATTTT. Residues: CASSLTAVGVDMQYF.

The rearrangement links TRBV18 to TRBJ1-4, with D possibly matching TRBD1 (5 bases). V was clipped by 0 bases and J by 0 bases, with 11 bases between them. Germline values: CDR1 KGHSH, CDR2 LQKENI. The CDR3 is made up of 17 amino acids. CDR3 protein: CASSPPGRQTTNEKLFF. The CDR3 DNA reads TGTGCCAGCTCACCACCGGGCCGACAGACAACTAATGAAAAACTGTTTTTT.

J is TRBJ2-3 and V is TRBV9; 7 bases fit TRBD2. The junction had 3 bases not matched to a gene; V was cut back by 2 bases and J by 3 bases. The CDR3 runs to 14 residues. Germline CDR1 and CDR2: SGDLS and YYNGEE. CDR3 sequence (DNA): TGTGCCAGCAGCGTGGGGGGGTGGACAGATACGCAGTATTTT. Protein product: CASSVGGWTDTQYF. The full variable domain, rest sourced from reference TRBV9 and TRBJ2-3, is DSGVTQTPKHLITATGQRVTLRCSPRSGDLSVYWYQQSLDQGLQFLIQYYNGEERAKGNILERFSAQQFPDLHSELNLSSLELGDSALYFCASSVGGWTDTQYFGPGTRLTVL.

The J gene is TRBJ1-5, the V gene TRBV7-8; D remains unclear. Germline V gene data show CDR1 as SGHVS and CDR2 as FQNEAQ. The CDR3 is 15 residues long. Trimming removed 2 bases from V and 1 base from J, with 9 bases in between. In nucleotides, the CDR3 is TGTGCCAGCAGCTTAATACCTCAGAGCAATCAGCCCCAGCATTTT. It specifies CASSLIPQSNQPQHF. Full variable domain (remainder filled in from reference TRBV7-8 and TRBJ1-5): GAGVSQSPRYKVAKRGQDVALRCDPISGHVSLFWYQQALGQGPEFLTYFQNEAQLDKSGLPSDRFFAERPEGSVSTLKIQRTQQEDSAVYLCASSLIPQSNQPQHFGDGTRLSIL.

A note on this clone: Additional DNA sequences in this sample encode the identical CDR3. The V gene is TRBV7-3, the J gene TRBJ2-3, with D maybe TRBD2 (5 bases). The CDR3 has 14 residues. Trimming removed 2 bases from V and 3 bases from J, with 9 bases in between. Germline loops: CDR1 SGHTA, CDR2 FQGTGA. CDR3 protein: CASSLGSGTDTQYF. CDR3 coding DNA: TGTGCCAGCAGCTTAGGATCGGGAACAGATACGCAGTATTTT.

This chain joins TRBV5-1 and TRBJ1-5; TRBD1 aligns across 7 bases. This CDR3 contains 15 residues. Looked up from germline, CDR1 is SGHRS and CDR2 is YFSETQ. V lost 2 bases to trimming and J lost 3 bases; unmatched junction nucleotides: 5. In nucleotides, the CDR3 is TGCGCCAGCAGCTTATCCGGGACAGACAATCAGCCCCAGCATTTT. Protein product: CASSLSGTDNQPQHF. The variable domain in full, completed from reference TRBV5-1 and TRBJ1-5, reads KAGVTQTPRYLIKTRGQQVTLSCSPISGHRSVSWYQQTPGQGLQFLFEYFSETQRNKGNFPGRFSGRQFSNSRSEMNVSTLELGDSALYLCASSLSGTDNQPQHFGDGTRLSIL.

The CDR3 sequence is CASSADSHRGNTIYF. CDR3 nucleotide sequence: TGTGCCAGCAGCGCAGACAGCCATCGAGGAAACACCATATATTTT. The rearrangement uses TRBV9 and TRBJ1-3; tentatively, D is TRBD1 (5 bases). Looked up from germline, CDR1 is SGDLS and CDR2 is YYNGEE. Deletions cut 3 bases from V and 4 bases from J, with 14 bases between. The CDR3 length is 15 residues.

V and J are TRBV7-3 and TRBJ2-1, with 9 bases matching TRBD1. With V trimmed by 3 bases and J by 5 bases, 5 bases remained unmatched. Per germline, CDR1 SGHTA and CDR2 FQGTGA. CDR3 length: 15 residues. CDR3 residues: CASSFPGQGDNEQFF. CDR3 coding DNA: TGTGCCAGCAGCTTTCCGGGACAGGGCGACAATGAGCAGTTCTTC.